This record concerns one T cell receptor beta chain sequence. Its specificity is unknown. Prepared libraries of TCR beta cDNA carried unique molecular identifiers. TCRdb reprocessed the PCR reads via MiXCR and lists one record per CDR3 protein. The profile shows approximately 360,000 distinct CDR3 sequences, less than 40% of them singletons. The record originates from a study of post-analysis software for immune sequencing data. Study-wide points: Patients used about 5 TRBV segments, including TRBV5-6, TRBV5-1 and TRBV20-1, more often than controls.

Germline CDR1 is SGHKS and CDR2 is YYEKEE (reference sequence). CDR3 length: 17 residues. Trimming cost V 0 bases and J 1 base, with 14 bases left between them. The specimen sequenced was blood. The source of this sequence is a girl between 5 and 17 years old with multiple sclerosis. This chain connects TRBV5-5 to TRBJ1-5; D gene uncertain. The CDR3 protein is CASSLEWKFGSNQPQHF. The DNA for the CDR3 is TGTGCCAGCAGCTTGGAATGGAAATTTGGGAGCAATCAGCCCCAGCATTTT. Full variable domain (missing parts from reference TRBV5-5 and TRBJ1-5): DAGVTQSPTHLIKTRGQQVTLRCSPISGHKSVSWYQQVLGQGPQFIFQYYEKEERGRGNFPDRFSARQFPNYSSELNVNALLLGDSALYLCASSLEWKFGSNQPQHFGDGTRLSIL.